The clone carrying this T cell receptor beta chain was seen at least ten times. Its target is unknown. This sample is part of a study of T cells in Graves' hyperthyroidism and ophthalmopathy. Findings of the study overall: Ophthalmopathy could be told apart from stable hyperthyroidism with a 13 V-J model.

In patients aged 18 to 65, hyperthyroidism was newly diagnosed, with duration under 2 months. Clinical symptoms, serum thyroxine and TRAb, thyroid ultrasound and orbital computed tomography were used for the diagnoses. Blood was drawn at first hyperthyroidism diagnosis, before any ophthalmopathy symptoms. RNA transcripts yielded amplified TCR beta CDR3 regions. A set of HTBI primers served as the primers for a first-round RT-PCR of the TCR CDR3. In TCRdb, the multiplex PCR reads were re-called with MiXCR into one record per CDR3 protein. The sample holds about 290,000 distinct CDR3 sequences, 10% to 15% seen once. This CDR3 has 14 amino acids. Germline-derived CDR1 and CDR2 are PRHDT and FYEKMQ (reference sequence). V dropped 4 bases and J dropped 2 bases, with 11 bases sitting between them.

The sequenced material came from blood. The chain has TRBV13 and TRBJ1-1, with D maybe TRBD1 (6 bases). The origin of this receptor is a woman between 25 and 40 years old with Graves' hyperthyroidism that later progressed to Graves' ophthalmopathy. The CDR3 loop reads CASSWGHPNTEAFF. CDR3 DNA sequence: TGTGCCAGCAGCTGGGGACACCCAAACACTGAAGCTTTCTTT.